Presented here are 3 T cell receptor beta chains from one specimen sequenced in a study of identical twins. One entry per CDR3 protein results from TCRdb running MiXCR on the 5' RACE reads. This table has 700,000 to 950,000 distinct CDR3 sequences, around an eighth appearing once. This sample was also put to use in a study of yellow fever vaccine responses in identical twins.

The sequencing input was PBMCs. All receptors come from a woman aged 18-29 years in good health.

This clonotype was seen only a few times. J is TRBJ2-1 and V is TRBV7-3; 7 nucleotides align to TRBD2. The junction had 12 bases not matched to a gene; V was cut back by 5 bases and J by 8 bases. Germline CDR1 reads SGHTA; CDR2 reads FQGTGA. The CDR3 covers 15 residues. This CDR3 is CASSPLADSDDEQFF. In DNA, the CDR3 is TGTGCCAGCAGCCCTCTAGCGGACTCGGACGATGAGCAGTTCTTC.

The CDR3 DNA follows: TGCAGTGCTAGGGCGGTAGATACGCAGTATTTT. It specifies CSARAVDTQYF. This chain links TRBV20-1 with TRBJ2-3; the D is unclear. Germline CDR1 reads DFQATT; CDR2 reads SNEGSKA (reference sequence). Between the trimmed V and J ends, which lost 3 bases and 5 bases, there was a span of 6 bases. CDR3 length equals 11 residues.

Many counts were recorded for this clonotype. Here the CDR3 DNA reads TGCGCCAGCAGTGAGTCGGGACAGGGCGGCAATGAGCAGTTCTTC. Translating gives CASSESGQGGNEQFF. This chain connects TRBV10-1 to TRBJ2-1; 9 nucleotides line up with TRBD1. J gave up 6 bases and V 0 bases, and 3 bases lay outside the gene matches. From germline, CDR1 is WNHNN and CDR2 SYGVQD (reference sequence). This CDR3 is built from 15 residues.